A single TCR beta chain is shown here with its context. Its antigen remains unknown. The data are from a study of response to subunit inactivated influenza vaccine. Study results and limitations: The authors suggested that every seasonal influenza vaccination recruits few new T cells.

One entry per CDR3 protein results from TCRdb running MiXCR on the RT-PCR reads. The sample records about 300,000 distinct CDR3 sequences, 20% to 25% being singletons. The CDR3 is made up of 16 amino acids. Trimming at V came to 6 bases and at J to 2 bases, leaving 13 bases not matched to a gene. Germline V gene data show CDR1 as DFQATT and CDR2 as SNEGSKA (reference sequence). The chain employs TRBV20-1 and TRBJ2-3, with TRBD2 matching over 8 bases. This sample comprised PBMCs from blood, obtained around 22 months after vaccination. The receptor comes from a man between 50 and 69 years old who received an inactivated influenza vaccine. The CDR3 spells CSARTAGAGYTDTQYF. The CDR3 bases are TGCAGTGCCAGGACAGCGGGGGCCGGTTACACAGATACGCAGTATTTT.